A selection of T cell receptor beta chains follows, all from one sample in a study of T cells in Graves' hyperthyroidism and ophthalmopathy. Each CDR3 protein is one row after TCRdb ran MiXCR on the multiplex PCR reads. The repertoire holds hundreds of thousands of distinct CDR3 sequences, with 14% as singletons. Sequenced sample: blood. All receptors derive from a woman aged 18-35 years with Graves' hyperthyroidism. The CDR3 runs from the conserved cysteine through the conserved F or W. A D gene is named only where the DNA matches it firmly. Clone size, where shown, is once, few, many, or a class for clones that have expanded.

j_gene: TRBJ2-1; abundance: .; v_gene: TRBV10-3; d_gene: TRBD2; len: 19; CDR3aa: CAISESGTSGANPYNEQFF; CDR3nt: TGTGCCATCAGTGAATCCGGGACTAGCGGGGCCAACCCCTACAATGAGCAGTTCTTC
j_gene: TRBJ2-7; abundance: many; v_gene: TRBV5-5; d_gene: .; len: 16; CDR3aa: CASSLGGVKSPNEQYF; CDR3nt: TGTGCCAGCAGCTTGGGGGGCGTGAAGTCTCCTAACGAGCAGTACTTC
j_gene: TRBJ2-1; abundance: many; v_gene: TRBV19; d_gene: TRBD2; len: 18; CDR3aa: CASKPGTSGTSSYNEQFF; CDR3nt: TGTGCCAGCAAGCCCGGGACTAGCGGGACGAGCTCCTACAATGAGCAGTTCTTC
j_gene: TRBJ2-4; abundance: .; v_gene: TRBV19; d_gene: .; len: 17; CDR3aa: CATSMDPGILAKNIQYF; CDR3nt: TGTGCCACCAGTATGGATCCGGGGATACTAGCCAAAAACATTCAGTACTTC
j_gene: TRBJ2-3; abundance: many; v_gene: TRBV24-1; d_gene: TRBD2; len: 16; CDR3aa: CATSDQGAGDTDTQYF; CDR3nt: TGTGCCACCAGTGACCAAGGAGCGGGAGACACAGATACGCAGTATTTT
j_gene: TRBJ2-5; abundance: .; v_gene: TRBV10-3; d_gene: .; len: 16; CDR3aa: CAISESRSGTQETQYF; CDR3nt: TGTGCCATCAGTGAGTCGAGGTCGGGAACCCAAGAGACCCAGTACTTC
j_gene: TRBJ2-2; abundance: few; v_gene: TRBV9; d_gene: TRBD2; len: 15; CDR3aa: CASSVTSGSTGELFF; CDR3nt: TGTGCCAGCAGCGTGACTAGCGGGAGCACCGGGGAGCTGTTTTTT
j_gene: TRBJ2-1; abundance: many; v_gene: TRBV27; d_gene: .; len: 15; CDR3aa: CASSFGGSLYNEQFF; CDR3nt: TGTGCCAGCAGTTTCGGTGGGAGCCTCTACAATGAGCAGTTCTTC
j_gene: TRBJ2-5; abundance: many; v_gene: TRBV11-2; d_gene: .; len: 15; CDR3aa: CASRLAIGLTGTQYF; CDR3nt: TGTGCCAGCAGATTGGCCATAGGGCTCACCGGGACCCAGTACTTC
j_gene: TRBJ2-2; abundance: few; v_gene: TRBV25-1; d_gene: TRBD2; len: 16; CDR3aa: CASTFAGGERIGELFF; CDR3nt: TGTGCCAGCACCTTTGCTGGGGGGGAAAGGATCGGGGAGCTGTTTTTT
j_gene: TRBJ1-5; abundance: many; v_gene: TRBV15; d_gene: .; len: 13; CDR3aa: CATSRGGNQPQHF; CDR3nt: TGTGCCACCAGCAGGGGGGGGAATCAGCCCCAGCATTTT
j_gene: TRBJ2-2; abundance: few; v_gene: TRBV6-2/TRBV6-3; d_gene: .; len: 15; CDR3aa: CASSYGGSPTGELFF; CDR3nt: TGTGCCAGCAGTTACGGAGGGAGCCCCACCGGGGAGCTGTTTTTT
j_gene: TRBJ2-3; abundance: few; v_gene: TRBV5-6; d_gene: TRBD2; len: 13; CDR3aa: CASRASGSDTQYF; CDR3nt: TGTGCCAGCAGAGCTAGCGGCAGCGATACGCAGTATTTT
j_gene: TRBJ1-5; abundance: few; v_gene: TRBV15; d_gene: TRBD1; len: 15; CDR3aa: CATSRLDRDNQPQHF; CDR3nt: TGTGCCACCAGCAGACTTGACAGGGACAATCAGCCCCAGCATTTT
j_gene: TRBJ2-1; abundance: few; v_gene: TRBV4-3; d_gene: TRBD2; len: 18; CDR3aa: CASSQDYILAGGDNEQFF; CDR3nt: TGCGCCAGCAGCCAAGACTACATACTAGCGGGAGGGGACAATGAGCAGTTCTTC
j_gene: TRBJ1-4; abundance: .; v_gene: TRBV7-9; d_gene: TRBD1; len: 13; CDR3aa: CASTGTDNEKLFF; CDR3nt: TGTGCCAGCACCGGGACAGATAATGAAAAACTGTTTTTT
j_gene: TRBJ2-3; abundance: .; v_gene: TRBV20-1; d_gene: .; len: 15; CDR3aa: CSARSQAGITDTQYF; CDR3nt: TGCAGTGCTAGGTCTCAAGCGGGTATCACAGATACGCAGTATTTT
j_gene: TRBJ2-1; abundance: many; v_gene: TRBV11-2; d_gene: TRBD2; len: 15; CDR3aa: CASSAGLAGIDEQFF; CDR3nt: TGTGCCAGCAGCGCCGGACTAGCGGGAATAGATGAGCAGTTCTTC
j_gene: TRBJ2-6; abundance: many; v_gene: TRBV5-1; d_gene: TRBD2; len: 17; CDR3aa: CASSEPGLATGANVLTF; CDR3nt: TGCGCCAGCAGCGAACCGGGACTAGCAACTGGGGCCAACGTCCTGACTTTC
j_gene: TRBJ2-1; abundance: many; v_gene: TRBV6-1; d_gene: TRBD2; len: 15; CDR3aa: CAARAPPGRGVEQFF; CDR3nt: TGTGCCGCGAGGGCACCCCCGGGGAGGGGTGTGGAGCAGTTCTTC
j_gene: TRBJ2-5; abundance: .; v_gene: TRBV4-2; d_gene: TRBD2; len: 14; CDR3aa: CASSLLAYQETQYF; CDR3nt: TGTGCCAGCAGCCTACTAGCGTACCAAGAGACCCAGTACTTC
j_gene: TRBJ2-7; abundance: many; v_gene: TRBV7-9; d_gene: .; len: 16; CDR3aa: CASSLGDILSSYEQYF; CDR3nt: TGTGCCAGCAGCCTAGGGGACATTCTGAGCTCCTACGAGCAGTACTTC
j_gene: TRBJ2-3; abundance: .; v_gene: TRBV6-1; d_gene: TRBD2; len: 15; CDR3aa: CASSGRGGYTDTQYF; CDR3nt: TGTGCCAGTAGCGGGAGGGGGGGATACACAGATACGCAGTATTTT
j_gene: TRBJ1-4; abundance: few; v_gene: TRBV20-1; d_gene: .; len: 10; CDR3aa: CSASFEKLFF; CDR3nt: TGCAGTGCTAGCTTTGAAAAACTGTTTTTT